This T cell receptor beta chain was documented in a study of T-cell memory formation after mild COVID-19. The wider study: TCR clustering was largely donor specific. Study results and limitations: Contracting clones localized mainly to CM and EM when CD4+ and mainly to EMRA when CD8+. Whereas later expanders leaned CD4+, clones contracting day 15 to 85 showed a balanced CD4/CD8 makeup.

CDR3 length equals 15 residues. Germline CDR1 reads MNHEY; CDR2 reads SVGAGI. V was clipped by 0 bases and J by 5 bases; unmatched bases: 4. TCRalpha and TCRbeta libraries used 5'RACE with constant-segment primers and UMIs. TCRdb re-called the 5' RACE reads with MiXCR, one entry per CDR3 protein. Of hundreds of thousands of distinct CDR3 sequences in the sample, 20% to 25% were seen once. This clonotype came up a few times. Its matching antigen is unknown. This sequence joins TRBV6-5 and TRBJ1-5, with 7 bases fitting TRBD1. The receptor was isolated from an adult woman who had mild COVID-19 (a few samples of this study predate the infection). Cell type and time point are not known. Sample: PBMCs or a T cell subset sorted from them (not recorded which). The CDR3 nucleotides are TGTGCCAGCAGTTACTCCCGGGACAGCTATCAGCCCCAGCATTTT. Translating it yields CASSYSRDSYQPQHF.